A selection of T cell receptor beta chains follows, all from one sample in a study of blood T cell repertoires in COVID-19. Assay: immunoSEQ multiplex PCR; the TCRdb copy retains only in-frame clones and omits some. This repertoire shows about 100,000 clones, around 85% found once; its top ten account for roughly an eighth. Material for sequencing was peripheral blood. The receptors were sampled from a man aged 45-60 years with active or convalescent COVID-19. Both conserved end residues are part of each CDR3. D genes are given only for firm matches.

v_call	d_call	j_call	cdr3_aa
TRBV30	TRBD1	TRBJ1-4	CAWSAKRGQVFF
TRBV9	TRBD1	TRBJ2-7	CASSGTGQWYEQYF
TRBV6-5	TRBD2	TRBJ2-7	CASSYFLAGEGEQYF
TRBV5-1	NA	TRBJ1-1	CASSATGNTEAFF
TRBV6-5	NA	TRBJ1-3	CASSPTAGVTNTIYF
TRBV2	NA	TRBJ1-1	CASRAGMAEAFF
TRBV14	NA	TRBJ1-5	CASSQASNQPQHF
TRBV29-1	TRBD2	TRBJ2-7	CSANAGTSSSEQYF
TRBV19	TRBD1	TRBJ1-2	CASTLSLRDRDYGYTF
TRBV24-1	TRBD1	TRBJ2-2	CATRDRGPGELFF
TRBV12-3/TRBV12-4	NA	TRBJ1-6	CASSLVADSPLHF
TRBV6-2/TRBV6-3	TRBD2	TRBJ2-3	CASSPDVWLAGVNTQYF
TRBV11-3	NA	TRBJ2-2	CASRVSRSSTGELFF
TRBV27	TRBD1	TRBJ2-2	CASRRGQTNTGELFF
TRBV28	TRBD1	TRBJ1-2	CASSSQGTGWSGYTF
TRBV21-1	NA	TRBJ2-3	CASSKSLAGETSTDTQYF
TRBV19	NA	TRBJ1-2	CASSITAANYGYTF
TRBV3-1/TRBV3-2	NA	TRBJ2-7	CASSVLGGGLWDF
TRBV27	NA	TRBJ1-2	CASSLGRGYGYTF
TRBV11-3	TRBD1	TRBJ2-7	CASSLGGTGAVGSYEQYF
TRBV2	TRBD2	TRBJ2-5	CASSGLAGEETQYF
TRBV19	NA	TRBJ1-2	CASSIDLGAGYTF
TRBV7-3	TRBD2	TRBJ2-3	CASSSGSGGTDTQYF
TRBV15	TRBD1	TRBJ2-1	CATSSQPQGAYNEQFF
TRBV7-6	TRBD1	TRBJ2-1	CASSLGGQDIDEQFF
TRBV18	NA	TRBJ2-7	CASSPGQSTYEQYF
TRBV5-1	NA	TRBJ1-1	CASSLAGGDTEAFF
TRBV30	TRBD1	TRBJ1-2	CAWSRVGQGQGGYTF
TRBV3-1/TRBV3-2	TRBD1	TRBJ1-2	CASSHPTGGGYGYTF
TRBV4-1	TRBD2	TRBJ2-3	CASRPIERGSTDTQYF
TRBV5-5	NA	TRBJ2-7	CASSMRGLNAYEQYF
TRBV18	NA	TRBJ2-1	CASSPRVSGDNEQFF
TRBV6-5	TRBD2	TRBJ2-7	CASTILAGEDYEQYF
TRBV7-9	NA	TRBJ1-1	CASSIGGLGTEAFF
TRBV5-1	NA	TRBJ2-1	CASSQRTYNEQFF
TRBV6-5	TRBD2	TRBJ2-3	CASKAGLSTDTQYF
TRBV27	NA	TRBJ1-5	CASSLSGGVYSNQPQHF
TRBV29-1	NA	TRBJ1-2	CSVEETGRRANYGYTF
TRBV27	TRBD1	TRBJ1-5	CASSSGQGARQPQHF
TRBV6-2/TRBV6-3	NA	TRBJ2-7	CASSIYYEQYF
TRBV29-1	TRBD1	TRBJ1-1	CSIDRDSRAFF
TRBV6-5	NA	TRBJ1-2	CASNQESNYGYTF
TRBV7-9	NA	TRBJ2-2	CASSLLAGGELFF
TRBV7-3	TRBD1	TRBJ1-1	CASSLNPGGTEAFF
TRBV3-1/TRBV3-2	NA	TRBJ2-7	CASSQIRSEFVKQYF
TRBV6-5	NA	TRBJ1-6	CACFRGGYNSPLHF
TRBV30	TRBD1	TRBJ1-6	CAWTAQGAYNSPLHF
TRBV7-9	NA	TRBJ2-7	CASSGGIAYEQYF
TRBV24-1	TRBD1	TRBJ2-2	CATSGRGQINRELFF
TRBV6-5	NA	TRBJ1-6	CATRDSYNSPLHF
TRBV5-1	TRBD1	TRBJ2-3	CASSLDGTGGTDTQYF
TRBV6-2/TRBV6-3	NA	TRBJ2-2	CASSLQGIAGELFF
TRBV5-1	TRBD2	TRBJ2-7	CASSRGLAGVHPYEQYF
TRBV4-2	TRBD2	TRBJ2-7	CASSKTSGADNEQYF
TRBV30	NA	TRBJ1-5	CAWSSGSTDQPQHF
TRBV27	NA	TRBJ1-4	CASSLRRNEKLFF
TRBV5-6	NA	TRBJ2-2	CASKTGSGTGELFF
TRBV7-6	TRBD2	TRBJ2-7	CASRYEPGLAGGEQYF